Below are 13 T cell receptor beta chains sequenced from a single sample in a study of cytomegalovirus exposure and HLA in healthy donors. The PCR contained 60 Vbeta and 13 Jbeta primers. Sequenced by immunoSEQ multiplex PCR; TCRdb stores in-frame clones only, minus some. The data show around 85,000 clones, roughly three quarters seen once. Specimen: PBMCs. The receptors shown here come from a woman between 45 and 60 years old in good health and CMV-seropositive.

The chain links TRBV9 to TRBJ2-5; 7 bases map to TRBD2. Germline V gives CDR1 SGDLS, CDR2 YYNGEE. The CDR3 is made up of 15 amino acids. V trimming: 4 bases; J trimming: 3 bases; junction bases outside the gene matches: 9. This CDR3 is CASSPTPTSKETQYF. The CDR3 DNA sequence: TGTGCCAGCAGCCCGACACCGACTAGCAAAGAGACCCAGTACTTC.

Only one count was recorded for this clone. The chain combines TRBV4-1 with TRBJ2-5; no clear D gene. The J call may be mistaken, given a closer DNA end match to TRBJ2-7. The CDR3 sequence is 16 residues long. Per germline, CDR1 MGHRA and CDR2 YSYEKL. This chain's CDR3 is CASSQVWTVGGHEQYF. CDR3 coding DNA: TGCGCCAGCAGCCAAGTCTGGACGGTGGGCGGACACGAGCAGTACTTC.

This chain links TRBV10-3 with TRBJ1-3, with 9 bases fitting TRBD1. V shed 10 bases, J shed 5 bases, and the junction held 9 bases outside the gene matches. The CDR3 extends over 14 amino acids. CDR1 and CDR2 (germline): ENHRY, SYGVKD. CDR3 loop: CASRKQGARNTIYF. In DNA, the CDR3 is TGTGCCAGCCGAAAACAGGGGGCTCGAAACACCATATATTTT.

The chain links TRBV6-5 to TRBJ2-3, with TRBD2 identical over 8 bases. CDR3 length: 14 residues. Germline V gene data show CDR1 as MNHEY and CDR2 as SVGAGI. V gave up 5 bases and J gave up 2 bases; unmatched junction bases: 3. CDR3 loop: CASSTSGPTDTQYF. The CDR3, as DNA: TGTGCCAGCAGTACTAGCGGACCCACAGATACGCAGTATTTT.

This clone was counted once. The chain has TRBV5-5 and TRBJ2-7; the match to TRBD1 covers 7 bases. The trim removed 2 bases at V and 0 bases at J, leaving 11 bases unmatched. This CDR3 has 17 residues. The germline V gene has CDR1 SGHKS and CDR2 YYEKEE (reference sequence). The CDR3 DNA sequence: TGTGCCAGCAGCTTCCGGACAGGTTTGGTTTACTCCTACGAGCAGTACTTC. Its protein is CASSFRTGLVYSYEQYF.

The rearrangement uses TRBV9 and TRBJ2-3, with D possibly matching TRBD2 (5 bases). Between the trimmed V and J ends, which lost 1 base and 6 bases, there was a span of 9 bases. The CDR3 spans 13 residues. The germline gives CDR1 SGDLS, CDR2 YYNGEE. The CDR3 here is CASSVWRSDTQYF. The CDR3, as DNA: TGTGCCAGCAGCGTATGGAGGTCGGATACGCAGTATTTT.

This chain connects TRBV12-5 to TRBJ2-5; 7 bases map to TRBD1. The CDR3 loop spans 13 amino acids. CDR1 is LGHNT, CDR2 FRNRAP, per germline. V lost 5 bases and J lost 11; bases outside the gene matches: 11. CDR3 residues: CASGLQGVGEQYF. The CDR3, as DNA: TGTGCTAGTGGTCTCCAGGGGGTCGGGGAGCAGTACTTC. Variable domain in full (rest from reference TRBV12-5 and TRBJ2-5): DARVTQTPRHKVTEMGQEVTMRCQPILGHNTVFWYRQTMMQGLELLAYFRNRAPLDDSGMPKDRFSAEMPDATLATLKIQPSEPRDSAVYFCASGLQGVGEQYFGPGTRLLVL.

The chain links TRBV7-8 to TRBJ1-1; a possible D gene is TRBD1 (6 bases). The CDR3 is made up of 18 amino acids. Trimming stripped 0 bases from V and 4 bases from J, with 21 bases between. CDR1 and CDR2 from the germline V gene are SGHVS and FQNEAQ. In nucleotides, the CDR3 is TGTGCCAGCAGCTTAGCCCTTTTAACAGGGTTAAAATCCACTGAAGCTTTCTTT. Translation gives CASSLALLTGLKSTEAFF.

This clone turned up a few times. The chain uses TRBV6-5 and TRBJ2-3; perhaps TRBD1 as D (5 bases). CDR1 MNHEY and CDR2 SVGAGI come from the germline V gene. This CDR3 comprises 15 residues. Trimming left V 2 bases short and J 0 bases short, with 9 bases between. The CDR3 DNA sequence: TGTGCCAGCAGTTACGGGGCCTCTAGCACAGATACGCAGTATTTT. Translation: CASSYGASSTDTQYF.

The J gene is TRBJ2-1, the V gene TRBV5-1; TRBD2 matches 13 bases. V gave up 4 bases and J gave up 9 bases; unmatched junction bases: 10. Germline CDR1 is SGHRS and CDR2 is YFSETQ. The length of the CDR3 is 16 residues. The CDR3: CASSRGLAGAFSEQFF. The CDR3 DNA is TGCGCCAGCAGCCGCGGACTAGCGGGGGCCTTCAGTGAGCAGTTCTTC.

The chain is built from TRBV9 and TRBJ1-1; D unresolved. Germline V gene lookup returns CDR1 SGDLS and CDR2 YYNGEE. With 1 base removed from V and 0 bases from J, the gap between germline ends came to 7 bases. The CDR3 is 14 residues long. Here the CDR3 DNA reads TGTGCCAGCAGCGTATTGCAGGTGAACACTGAAGCTTTCTTT. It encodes CASSVLQVNTEAFF.

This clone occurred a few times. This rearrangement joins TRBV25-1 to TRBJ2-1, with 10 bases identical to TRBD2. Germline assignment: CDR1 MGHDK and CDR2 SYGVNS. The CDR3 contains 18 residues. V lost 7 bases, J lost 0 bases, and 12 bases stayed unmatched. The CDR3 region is CASTMGTSGDPSYNEQFF. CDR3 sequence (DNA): TGTGCCAGCACCATGGGCACTAGCGGGGATCCCTCCTACAATGAGCAGTTCTTC.

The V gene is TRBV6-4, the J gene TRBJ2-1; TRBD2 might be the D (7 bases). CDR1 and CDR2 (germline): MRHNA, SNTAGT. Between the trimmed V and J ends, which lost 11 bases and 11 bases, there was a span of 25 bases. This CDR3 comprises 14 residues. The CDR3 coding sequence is TGTGCCGGAAGGTGGGAAACAGGGAGGGTCAAGCAGTTCTTC. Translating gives CAGRWETGRVKQFF.